This T cell receptor (beta chain) was sequenced for a study of T cells in Graves' hyperthyroidism and ophthalmopathy. In making diagnoses, clinical symptoms, serum thyroxine and TRAb, thyroid ultrasound and orbital computed tomography were all used. Overall study results and limits: Blood also held most thyroid clonotypes expanded beyond 0.001. The model foresaw ophthalmopathy a median about 6.5 months prior to onset.

RNA transcripts were the template for amplifying TCR beta CDR3 regions. Researchers ran a first-round RT-PCR on the TCR CDR3 using the HTBI primer set. TCRdb re-called the multiplex PCR reads through MiXCR, storing one row per CDR3 protein. The sample has approximately 590,000 distinct CDR3 sequences, around 16% seen once. Ten or more counts support this clonotype. Its target is not known. The sample taken for sequencing was blood. The receptor comes from a woman aged 25 to 45 with Graves' hyperthyroidism.

In nucleotides, the CDR3 is TGTGCCAGCAAGAAAGGCGGGGGCCACCTGGCCAAAAACATTCAGTACTTC. It is translated as CASKKGGGHLAKNIQYF. The chain combines TRBV28 with TRBJ2-4; TRBD2 might be the D (7 bases). CDR3 length: 17 amino acids. CDR1 is MDHEN, CDR2 SYDVKM, per germline. Trimming took off 7 bases at V and 1 base at J, with 20 bases between the two ends.